Listed below are T cell receptor beta chains from one sample, sequenced in a study of shared clonotypes between healthy human individuals. The data were produced by immunoSEQ multiplex PCR, yet TCRdb's version contains in-frame clones alone and is incomplete. The data show some 500,000 clones, with roughly three quarters seen just once and more than 10% held by the top ten. Sequencing was performed on PBMCs. The source of these receptors is a woman in her thirties or forties in good health. Some clones in this sample may be carry-over from other donors' samples. Each CDR3 is given with its conserved first and last residue. A D gene is named only where the DNA matches it firmly. A row's size may be missing; if present it is once, few, many or a size class.

clone_size: few; d_call: .; j_call: TRBJ2-2; v_call: TRBV5-1; cdr3_nt: TGCGCCAGCAGCTCCCACCTGGGCACCGGGGAGCTGTTTTTT; cdr3_aa: CASSSHLGTGELFF
clone_size: .; d_call: .; j_call: TRBJ2-7; v_call: TRBV28; cdr3_nt: TGTGCCAGCAGTCCCATCGGGCGCGCTGCCTACGAGCAGTACTTC; cdr3_aa: CASSPIGRAAYEQYF
clone_size: .; d_call: TRBD1; j_call: TRBJ2-3; v_call: TRBV6-1; cdr3_nt: TGTGCCAGCACGGGACAGATCACAGATACGCAGTATTTT; cdr3_aa: CASTGQITDTQYF
clone_size: .; d_call: .; j_call: TRBJ1-5; v_call: TRBV9; cdr3_nt: TGTGCCAGCAGCGTAGGGGGGTATCAGCCCCAGCATTTT; cdr3_aa: CASSVGGYQPQHF
clone_size: .; d_call: .; j_call: TRBJ2-3; v_call: TRBV7-3; cdr3_nt: TGTGCCAGCAGCTCCTCGTTGATCGGGGAGGCAGATACGCAGTATTTT; cdr3_aa: CASSSSLIGEADTQYF
clone_size: .; d_call: TRBD1; j_call: TRBJ2-5; v_call: TRBV5-1; cdr3_nt: TGCGCCAGCAGCCAACAGGGGGCTCCGGAAGAGACCCAGTACTTC; cdr3_aa: CASSQQGAPEETQYF
clone_size: few; d_call: .; j_call: TRBJ2-7; v_call: TRBV1; cdr3_nt: TGCACCAGCAGCCAAGGGACTAGCGGGATGCACCCCACCCATGAGCAGTACTTC; cdr3_aa: CTSSQGTSGMHPTHEQYF
clone_size: .; d_call: .; j_call: TRBJ2-7; v_call: TRBV10-2; cdr3_nt: TGCGCCAGCAGTGAAGGTCAGGGACCCTACGAGCAGTACTTC; cdr3_aa: CASSEGQGPYEQYF
clone_size: .; d_call: .; j_call: TRBJ1-2; v_call: TRBV15; cdr3_nt: TGTGCCACCAGCAGAGAGAGGGTTTCGGATGGCTACACCTTC; cdr3_aa: CATSRERVSDGYTF
clone_size: .; d_call: .; j_call: TRBJ2-2; v_call: TRBV6-5; cdr3_nt: TGTGCCAGCAGTTACTCGGACGGGGAGCTGTTTTTT; cdr3_aa: CASSYSDGELFF
clone_size: .; d_call: .; j_call: TRBJ2-7; v_call: TRBV5-1; cdr3_nt: TGCGCCAGCAGCTCTCAGCCAGGGCCCTTTTCCGAGCAGTACTTC; cdr3_aa: CASSSQPGPFSEQYF
clone_size: .; d_call: TRBD2; j_call: TRBJ2-1; v_call: TRBV6-6; cdr3_nt: TGTGCCAGCACCTCAGGACTAGCGTCCAATGAGCAGTTCTTC; cdr3_aa: CASTSGLASNEQFF
clone_size: many; d_call: TRBD1; j_call: TRBJ1-2; v_call: TRBV28; cdr3_nt: TGTGCCAGCAGGTCGACAGGGTCCAACTATGGCTACACCTTC; cdr3_aa: CASRSTGSNYGYTF
clone_size: .; d_call: .; j_call: TRBJ2-7; v_call: TRBV27; cdr3_nt: TGTGCCAGCAGTCCTCGGGGCACGGAGGGTTACGAGCAGTACTTC; cdr3_aa: CASSPRGTEGYEQYF
clone_size: few; d_call: TRBD2; j_call: TRBJ2-7; v_call: TRBV6-6; cdr3_nt: TGTGCCAGCAGTGCCCCTAGCGGGGGTAGCTCCTACGAGCAGTACTTC; cdr3_aa: CASSAPSGGSSYEQYF
clone_size: .; d_call: .; j_call: TRBJ2-3; v_call: TRBV6-4; cdr3_nt: TGTGCCAGCAGTGACTCGTTAGCGACAAGCACAGATACGCAGTATTTT; cdr3_aa: CASSDSLATSTDTQYF
clone_size: once; d_call: .; j_call: TRBJ2-2; v_call: TRBV10-3; cdr3_nt: TGTGCCATCAGCGGGCAGTACACCGGGGAGCTGTTTTTT; cdr3_aa: CAISGQYTGELFF
clone_size: .; d_call: TRBD2; j_call: TRBJ2-2; v_call: TRBV9; cdr3_nt: TGTGCCAGCAGCGTCGGCGGGAGTGGCACCGGGGAGCTGTTTTTT; cdr3_aa: CASSVGGSGTGELFF
clone_size: .; d_call: .; j_call: TRBJ2-3; v_call: TRBV18; cdr3_nt: TGTGCCAGCTCACCACCCGGCAGCACAGATACGCAGTATTTT; cdr3_aa: CASSPPGSTDTQYF
clone_size: few; d_call: .; j_call: TRBJ1-2; v_call: TRBV10-3; cdr3_nt: TGTGCCATCAGTGACGGGTTCGGAAAAAGGGGAGCAAGGTATGGCTACACCTTC; cdr3_aa: CAISDGFGKRGARYGYTF
clone_size: .; d_call: TRBD1; j_call: TRBJ1-5; v_call: TRBV23-1; cdr3_nt: TGCGCCAGCGTACCTTTGGACAGGGCTAGCAATCAGCCCCAGCATTTT; cdr3_aa: CASVPLDRASNQPQHF
clone_size: .; d_call: TRBD1; j_call: TRBJ1-2; v_call: TRBV11-2; cdr3_nt: TGTGCCAGCAGCTTGGAGGGGGCTCGTAGATTATATGGCTACACCTTC; cdr3_aa: CASSLEGARRLYGYTF
clone_size: .; d_call: .; j_call: TRBJ2-7; v_call: TRBV12-1; cdr3_nt: TGTGCCAGCAGCGCCCGACTAGCGGGAGGATACGAGCAGTACTTC; cdr3_aa: CASSARLAGGYEQYF